The entry below describes one T cell receptor beta chain. Its target is unknown. The table came from immunoSEQ multiplex PCR; TCRdb's copy has only in-frame clones and leaves some out. The data contain 150,000 or so clones, less than 90% of them seen just once; the ten biggest clones take up 3% to 3.5%. These data come from a study of T cell responses to AZD1222 COVID-19 vaccine. Whole-study results and caveats: Nearly half of unique spike-specific TCRs reportedly avoided B.1.351 and B.1.1.7 mutated regions. Baseline antibody screening turned up just 6 or 7 seropositive AZD1222 recipients. Mostly white British, mostly female donors; authors suggested clonal diversity may be underestimated.

V lost 3 bases to trimming and J lost 7 bases, with 12 bases between them. CDR3 length equals 13 residues. Germline values: CDR1 MNHNS, CDR2 SASEGT. Sequences were derived from peripheral blood, sampled on day 0 of AZD1222 vaccination. This clonotype was sampled from an adult in good health. The rearrangement uses TRBV6-1 and TRBJ1-1; D unclear. The CDR3 here is CASSDRPDREAFF. CDR3 in DNA: TGTGCCAGCAGTGATCGCCCGGATCGTGAAGCTTTCTTT.